The 2 T cell receptor beta chains given below trace back to one sample, sequenced in a study of shared clonotypes between healthy human individuals. Cells designated naive CD8 were CD45RO-negative and were positively selected for CCR7, with terminally differentiated effector memory CD45RA+ cells excluded. This table comes from immunoSEQ multiplex PCR, and its TCRdb copy is limited to in-frame clones, with some not included. The table lists around 1.9 million clones, just over 90% of them singletons. Source material: naive CD8+ T cells from PBMCs. The receptor set was obtained from a man between 18 and 35 years old in good health. Some clones in this sample may be carry-over from other donors' samples.

The chain couples TRBV6-1 to TRBJ1-5; D might be TRBD1 (6 bases). V gave up 4 bases and J gave up 6 bases, with 13 bases separating them. The CDR3 covers 14 residues. Germline V CDR1 and CDR2: MNHNS, SASEGT. The CDR3: CASSVRGGSQPQHF. The CDR3 nucleotides read TGTGCCAGCAGTGTTAGGGGGGGTAGTCAGCCCCAGCATTTT.

The chain couples TRBV28 to TRBJ2-1; 10 bases fit TRBD2. The CDR3 loop spans 14 amino acids. The germline V gene encodes CDR1 MDHEN and CDR2 SYDVKM. The trim removed 5 bases at V and 8 bases at J, leaving 6 bases unmatched. The CDR3 DNA reads as TGTGCCAGCAGTCTTCTAGCGGGAGAGGATGAGCAGTTCTTC. Its protein product is CASSLLAGEDEQFF.